A selection of T cell receptor beta chains follows, all from one sample in a study of T cells in Graves' hyperthyroidism and ophthalmopathy. Each CDR3 protein is one row after TCRdb ran MiXCR on the multiplex PCR reads. The sample carries some 490,000 distinct CDR3 sequences, approximately 16% recorded once. Input material: blood. These receptors were taken from a woman aged 25-40 years with Graves' ophthalmopathy. Both conserved end residues are part of each CDR3. The D gene is left open where the match is weak. Clone sizes are given selectively: once, few, many, or a class where the clone is expanded.

j_call v_call clone_size cdr3_length d_call cdr3_nt cdr3_aa
TRBJ1-5 TRBV5-6 many 15 TRBD1 TGTGCCAGCAGCGCCAGACAGGGGGCAGATCAGCCCCAGCATTTT CASSARQGADQPQHF
TRBJ2-7 TRBV6-1 many 14 NA TGTGCCAGCAGTCGGGATCGGGAAGGCCTACAGCAGTACTTC CASSRDREGLQQYF
TRBJ1-5 TRBV28 many 14 NA TGTGCCAGCAGAGGATTTCGGGGGGGTCAGCCCCAGCATTTT CASRGFRGGQPQHF
TRBJ2-1 TRBV28 many 14 TRBD1 TGTGCCACCGACTTACAGGGGATATTGAATGAGCAGTTCTTC CATDLQGILNEQFF
TRBJ2-5 TRBV27 few 17 TRBD2 TGTGCCAGCAGGGGATCGGGACTAGCGGGAGGAAAAGAGACCCAGTACTTC CASRGSGLAGGKETQYF
TRBJ1-4 TRBV7-2 few 17 NA TGTGCCAGCAGCTTAGCGCTAGGGGGGCGAGCTAATGAAAAACTGTTTTTT CASSLALGGRANEKLFF
TRBJ1-5 TRBV11-2 many 18 NA TGTGCCAGCAGCGAGCTCGCCGATCTGCGGGGTACGAATCAGCCCCAGCATTTT CASSELADLRGTNQPQHF
TRBJ2-6 TRBV4-1 NA 19 TRBD2 TGTGCCAGCAGCCAAGACCGACTAGCGGCTATGCCTGGGGCCAACGCCCTGACTTTC CASSQDRLAAMPGANALTF
TRBJ2-1 TRBV7-3 many 13 NA TGTGCCAGCAGCCGAGGACCAGACAATGAGCAGTTCTTC CASSRGPDNEQFF
TRBJ2-7 TRBV4-1 many 16 NA TGCGCCAGCAGCCAGATAGACATCCTGTCGACCTACGAGCAGTACTTC CASSQIDILSTYEQYF
TRBJ2-7 TRBV28 many 19 TRBD2 TGTGCCAGCAGTTCACCAAGACTCGGGACTAGCGGGACCTCCTACGAGCAGTACTTC CASSSPRLGTSGTSYEQYF
TRBJ1-1 TRBV5-6 many 13 TRBD1 TGTGCCAGCAGGGTGACAGGGGACACTGAAGCTTTCTTT CASRVTGDTEAFF
TRBJ2-1 TRBV20-1 NA 14 NA TGCAGTGCTAGTGGCGTGAACGACCCCAATGAGCAGTTCTTC CSASGVNDPNEQFF
TRBJ2-3 TRBV28 few 14 TRBD1 TGTGCCAGCAGCCAAAGACAGGGCATAGATACGCAGTATTTT CASSQRQGIDTQYF
TRBJ2-2 TRBV4-2 NA 19 NA TGTGCCAGCAGCCCCACAATGACCAGGGACGTACCGAACACCGGGGAGCTGTTTTTT CASSPTMTRDVPNTGELFF
TRBJ2-7 TRBV7-6 many 13 TRBD2 TGTGCCAGCAGCTTCCACGGGAGGTACGAGCAGTACTTC CASSFHGRYEQYF
TRBJ1-4 TRBV7-9 few 14 TRBD1 TGTGCCAGCAGCCCAGACAGGGGGAATGAAAAACTGTTTTTT CASSPDRGNEKLFF
TRBJ1-5 TRBV7-2 few 18 NA TGTGCCAGCAGCTTACCCGAGTACCGGGACAAAAGAGACCAGCCCCAGCATTTT CASSLPEYRDKRDQPQHF
TRBJ2-1 TRBV7-6 few 15 NA TGTGCCAGCAGCTTCGCGGGGAGCGAATTGCGCGAGCAGTTCTTC CASSFAGSELREQFF
TRBJ1-6 TRBV28 NA 14 NA TGTGCCAGCAGTTTAACGGGCCTCGGTTCACCCCTCCACTTT CASSLTGLGSPLHF
TRBJ2-2 TRBV9 NA 16 TRBD2 TGTGCCAGCAGCGTTGACGGGAGGGCCTCAGCCGGGGAGCTGTTTTTT CASSVDGRASAGELFF
TRBJ1-1 TRBV2 many 14 TRBD1 TGTGCCAACACTTGGGACAGGGATAACACTGAAGCTTTCTTT CANTWDRDNTEAFF
TRBJ1-2 TRBV12-3/TRBV12-4 many 15 NA TGTGCCAGCAGTCCCCTGAGGCAGGGCGGCTATGGCTACACCTTC CASSPLRQGGYGYTF
TRBJ2-2 TRBV19 NA 14 TRBD1 TGTGCCAGTAGGGGGGACAGGGTGACCGGGGAGCTGTTTTTT CASRGDRVTGELFF
TRBJ2-7 TRBV12-3/TRBV12-4 many 14 NA TGTGCCAGCAGTGGCTGGACAGTGTCGTACGAGCAGTACTTC CASSGWTVSYEQYF
TRBJ2-7 TRBV11-2 many 13 NA TGTGCCAGCAGCGCACACGGATACTACGAGCAGTACTTC CASSAHGYYEQYF
TRBJ2-5 TRBV14 NA 15 NA TGTGCCAGCAGCCAATACGGGGCGGTAACGGAGACCCAGTACTTC CASSQYGAVTETQYF
TRBJ2-3 TRBV2 many 15 NA TGTGCCAGCGCCGAAAACATAGTCCTCACAGATACGCAGTATTTT CASAENIVLTDTQYF
TRBJ2-5 TRBV12-3/TRBV12-4 few 17 TRBD2 TGTGCCAGCCGGGGACTAGCGGGAGGACGCACACAAGAGACCCAGTACTTC CASRGLAGGRTQETQYF
TRBJ1-1 TRBV28 many 13 NA TGTGCCAGCAGTTTAGCAGTGCCGGCTGAAGCTTTCTTT CASSLAVPAEAFF
TRBJ2-1 TRBV7-2 many 14 TRBD2 TGTGCCAGCAGCTTAGGGGGGGGTCAGGATGAGCAGTTCTTC CASSLGGGQDEQFF
TRBJ1-5 TRBV6-2/TRBV6-3 NA 14 TRBD1 TGTGCCAGCAGTGCCCGGGACAGAGAACAGCCCCAGCATTTT CASSARDREQPQHF
TRBJ2-1 TRBV20-1 many 15 NA TGCAGTGCCCCGGGTGGGGCGGGAAATTACAATGAGCAGTTCTTC CSAPGGAGNYNEQFF
TRBJ1-2 TRBV20-1 NA 14 NA TGCAGTGCTTCACAGGGAATAGGGGCGGAGGGCTACACCTTC CSASQGIGAEGYTF
TRBJ2-3 TRBV12-5 many 12 NA TGTGCTAGTGGAGACTACACAGATACGCAGTATTTT CASGDYTDTQYF
TRBJ2-5 TRBV20-1 medium-sized 14 NA TGCAGTGCTAGTATACAGACGACGCAAGAGACCCAGTACTTC CSASIQTTQETQYF
TRBJ2-1 TRBV5-1 many 15 NA TGCGCCAGCAGCTTGCTAGCGAGAGGAGACAATGAGCAGTTCTTC CASSLLARGDNEQFF